The TCR beta chain described here comes from a study of T cell responses to AZD1222 COVID-19 vaccine. The CDR3 covers 14 residues. In germline, CDR1 is MDHEN, CDR2 SYDVKM. V lost 5 bases and J 0 bases, leaving 7 bases between the germline ends. Method: immunoSEQ multiplex PCR; TCRdb's copy keeps in-frame clones and lacks some. This sample has tens of thousands of clones; roughly 80% occur once, and the top ten carry more than 12%. This clonotype was sampled from an adult who received the AZD1222 COVID-19 vaccine. This specimen consisted of peripheral blood, obtained 28 days after the second AZD1222 dose. The J gene is TRBJ1-4, the V gene TRBV28; D uncertain. The CDR3 sequence is CASSAMATNEKLFF. The CDR3 region has the DNA TGTGCCAGCAGTGCGATGGCAACTAATGAAAAACTGTTTTTT.